This T cell receptor (beta chain) was identified in a study of shared clonotypes between healthy human individuals. Study-level information: Donors consisted of two women and three men between 18 and 49.

V was clipped by 0 bases and J by 7 bases, with 15 bases between them. The CDR3 length is 15 residues. The germline gives CDR1 SEHNR, CDR2 FQNEAQ (reference sequence). Roughly 280 ng DNA, roughly 30,000 T cell genomes, went into unsorted PBMC replicate PCRs. Data came from immunoSEQ multiplex PCR; TCRdb stores just in-frame clones and leaves some out. The sample shows around 430,000 clones, around 79% of them seen only once. Caucasian adults living in Nashville, Tennessee, provided all samples. Each unsorted sample relied on roughly 84 million PBMCs as its source of genomic DNA. The sequencing sample was made of PBMCs. This clonotype originated in a woman in her 40s in good health. Some clones in this sample may be carry-over from other donors' samples. This sequence joins TRBV7-9 and TRBJ1-2; D unresolved. The CDR3 protein is CASSLAGPSPAGYTF. The CDR3 coding sequence is TGTGCCAGCAGCTTAGCAGGTCCCAGCCCAGCTGGCTACACCTTC. Looking up the rest from reference TRBV7-9 and TRBJ1-2 gives the full variable domain: DTGVSQNPRHKITKRGQNVTFRCDPISEHNRLYWYRQTLGQGPEFLTYFQNEAQLEKSRLLSDRFSAERPKGSFSTLEIQRTEQGDSAMYLCASSLAGPSPAGYTFGSGTRLTVV.